The subject of this entry is one T cell receptor beta chain. The antigen is not known. This entry comes from a study of T cell responses to AZD1222 COVID-19 vaccine. Whole-study results and caveats: CD4 TCRs linked to vaccination spanned spike, dominating at 160-218 and 743-854. Unmutated regions of variants are reportedly targeted by nearly half of spike-specific TCRs. Donors in the cohort were predominantly white British and more often female, and clonal diversity was possibly underestimated. With two AZD1222 doses given, Spike-specific TCR breadth and depth both rose.

Only in-frame clones appear in the TCRdb table, and some are missing; sequencing was by immunoSEQ multiplex PCR. In the table there are some 150,000 clones, around 85% of which are singletons. This specimen consisted of peripheral blood, obtained on day 0 of AZD1222 vaccination. This clonotype was sampled from an adult in good health.

The DNA for the CDR3 is TGTGCCAGCAGCCCTAGCGGGGGGGCCGATGAGCAGTTCTTC. Translation gives CASSPSGGADEQFF. The chain couples TRBV14 to TRBJ2-1; 12 positions match TRBD2. This CDR3 has 14 amino acids. From germline, CDR1 is SGHDN and CDR2 FVKESK. The V segment lost 4 bases and the J segment 8 bases; nucleotides outside the gene matches: 3.